This TCR beta chain appears in the sequencing data of a study of T-cell reconstitution after alpha-beta-depleted transplantation in children. Concerning this clonotype: Its specificity is unknown.

The CDR3 sequence is 18 residues long. Trimming shortened V by 2 bases and J by 4 bases, and 20 bases separated the two germline ends. Construction of the TCRbeta library involved unique molecular identifiers. TCRdb re-derived calls from the PCR reads in MiXCR, one entry per CDR3 protein. The sample lists 400,000 to 550,000 distinct CDR3 sequences; roughly a tenth were seen once. Study-wide findings and caveats: At the one-year point after transplant, T-cell counts and TCRbeta diversity were found to come mostly from T cells that had been newly produced. Roughly two months post-transplant, alpha-beta T cells reportedly originated from several hundred graft clones that had expanded. Some patients showed high day-60 TCRbeta diversity, which derived from surviving recipient T cells and thymic progenitors.

J is TRBJ2-2 and V is TRBV12-3 or TRBV12-4; D is perhaps TRBD1 or TRBD2 (6 bases each). The TCR sequence derives from a child aged 2-15 years with inherited bone marrow failure, due to receive a stem cell transplant. The sample here was PBMCs, taken before TCRalphabeta/CD19-depleted stem cell transplant. CDR3 sequence (DNA): TGTGCCAGCAGTTTAATGGGGGGCGCGGGGCCTTTCACCGGGGAGCTGTTTTTT. Translation gives CASSLMGGAGPFTGELFF.